These T cell receptor beta chains were read from a single sample in a study of PD-L1 blockade in urothelial cancer. Sequencing used immunoSEQ multiplex PCR; TCRdb keeps in-frame clones, though not all of them. The data contain fewer than 45,000 clones, approximately 40% of them singletons. The source material was tumor tissue, sampled before atezolizumab (anti-PD-L1) treatment. The receptors come from a man aged 60-69 years with urothelial cancer. Each CDR3 is given with its conserved first and last residue. Fields, in order: clone size, V gene, D gene, J gene, CDR3 DNA, CDR3 protein. D genes are given only for firm matches. Clone size is shown for a subset of rows, as once, few, many or a class of expanded clone.

size: .
V: TRBV9
D: .
J: TRBJ2-1
DNA: TGTGCCAGCAGCGCGACGACAGGATCCTACAATGAGCAGTTCTTC
CDR3: CASSATTGSYNEQFF

size: many
V: TRBV11-3
D: TRBD1
J: TRBJ2-1
DNA: TGTGCCAGCAGCTTCGACAGGGTGTTTTTCTCCTACAATGAGCAGTTCTTC
CDR3: CASSFDRVFFSYNEQFF

size: few
V: TRBV19
D: TRBD1
J: TRBJ2-5
DNA: TGTGCCAGTAGTATAGGGGGGACAGGGACAGGCGGGTACCAAGAGACCCAGTACTTC
CDR3: CASSIGGTGTGGYQETQYF

size: .
V: TRBV10-3
D: TRBD1
J: TRBJ1-3
DNA: TGTGCCATCAGTGAGACAGGGGTAAACACCATATATTTT
CDR3: CAISETGVNTIYF

size: .
V: TRBV10-1
D: .
J: TRBJ1-1
DNA: TGCGCCAGCAGTGAGTCGGGCAGGGAAACTGAAGCTTTCTTT
CDR3: CASSESGRETEAFF

size: .
V: TRBV6-7
D: .
J: TRBJ2-7
DNA: TGTGCCAGCAGCTCTACAGTCGGCATCTCCTACGAGCAGTACTTC
CDR3: CASSSTVGISYEQYF

size: .
V: TRBV18
D: TRBD2
J: TRBJ2-3
DNA: TGTGCCAGCCCCTTCGGGAGGGAAGATACGCAGTATTTT
CDR3: CASPFGREDTQYF

size: .
V: TRBV29-1
D: .
J: TRBJ2-6
DNA: TGCAGCGTTGTCTCTGGGGCCAACGTCCTGACTTTC
CDR3: CSVVSGANVLTF

size: .
V: TRBV5-1
D: .
J: TRBJ2-7
DNA: TGCGCCAGCAGCGGTTGGCCACAGGTCTACGAGCAGTACTTC
CDR3: CASSGWPQVYEQYF

size: few
V: TRBV12-5
D: TRBD1
J: TRBJ2-7
DNA: TGTGCTAGTGGCGGGACAGGGTTCGAGCAGTACTTC
CDR3: CASGGTGFEQYF